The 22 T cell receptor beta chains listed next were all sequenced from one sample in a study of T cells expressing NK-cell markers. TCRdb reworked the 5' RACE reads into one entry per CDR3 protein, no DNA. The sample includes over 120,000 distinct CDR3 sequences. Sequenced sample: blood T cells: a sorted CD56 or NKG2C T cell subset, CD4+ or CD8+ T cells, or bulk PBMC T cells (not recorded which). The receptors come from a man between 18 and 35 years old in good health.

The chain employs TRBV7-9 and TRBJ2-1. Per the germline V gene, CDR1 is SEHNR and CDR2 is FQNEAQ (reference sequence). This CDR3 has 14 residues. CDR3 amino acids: CASSLVGGHNEQFF.

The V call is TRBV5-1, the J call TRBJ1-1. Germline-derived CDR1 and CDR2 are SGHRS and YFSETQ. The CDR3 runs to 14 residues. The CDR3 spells CASSPGLMNTEAFF.

CDR3 loop: CASSLDLAGTGGHNEQFF. The J gene is TRBJ2-1, the V gene TRBV11-2; checking the TCRdb D call of TRBD1 is not possible without DNA. Germline V gene lookup returns CDR1 SGHAT and CDR2 FQNNGV. The CDR3 extends over 18 amino acids.

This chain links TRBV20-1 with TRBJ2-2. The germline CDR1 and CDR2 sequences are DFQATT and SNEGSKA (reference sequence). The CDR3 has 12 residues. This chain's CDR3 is CSAREKTGELFF.

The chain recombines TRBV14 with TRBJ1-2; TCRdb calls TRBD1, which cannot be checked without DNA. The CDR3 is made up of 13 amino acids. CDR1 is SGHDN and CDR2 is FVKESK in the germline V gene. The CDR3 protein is CASSPGRNYGYTF.

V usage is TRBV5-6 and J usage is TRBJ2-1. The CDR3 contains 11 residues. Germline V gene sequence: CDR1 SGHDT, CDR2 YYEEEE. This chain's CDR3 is CASSHGREQFF.

CDR3: CASSPWATGELFF. The chain combines TRBV28 with TRBJ2-2; TCRdb calls TRBD1, which cannot be checked without DNA. From germline, CDR1 is MDHEN and CDR2 SYDVKM. The CDR3 has 13 amino acids.

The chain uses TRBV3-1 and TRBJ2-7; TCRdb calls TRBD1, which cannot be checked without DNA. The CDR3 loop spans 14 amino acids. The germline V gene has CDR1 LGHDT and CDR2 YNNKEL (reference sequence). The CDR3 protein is CAGPWGQGQYEQYF.

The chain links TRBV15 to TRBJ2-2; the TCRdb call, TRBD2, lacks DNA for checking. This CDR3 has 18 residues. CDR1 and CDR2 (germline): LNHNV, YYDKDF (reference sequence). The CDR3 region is CATSRVGSGRANTGELFF.

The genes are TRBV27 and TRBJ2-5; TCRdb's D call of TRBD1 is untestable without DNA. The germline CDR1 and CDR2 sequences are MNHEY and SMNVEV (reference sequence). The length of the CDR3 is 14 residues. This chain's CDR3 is CASSPIDRQETQYF.

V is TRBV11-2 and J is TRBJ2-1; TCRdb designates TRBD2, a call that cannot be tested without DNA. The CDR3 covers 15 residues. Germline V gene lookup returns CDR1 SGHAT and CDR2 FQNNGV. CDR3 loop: CASSFGRYGYNEQFF.

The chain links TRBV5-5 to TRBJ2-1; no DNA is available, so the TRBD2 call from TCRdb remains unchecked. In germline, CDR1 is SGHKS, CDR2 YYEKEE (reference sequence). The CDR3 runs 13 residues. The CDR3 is CASSSGLVPEQFF. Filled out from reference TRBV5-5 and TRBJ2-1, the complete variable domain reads DAGVTQSPTHLIKTRGQQVTLRCSPISGHKSVSWYQQVLGQGPQFIFQYYEKEERGRGNFPDRFSARQFPNYSSELNVNALLLGDSALYLCASSSGLVPEQFFGPGTRLTVL.

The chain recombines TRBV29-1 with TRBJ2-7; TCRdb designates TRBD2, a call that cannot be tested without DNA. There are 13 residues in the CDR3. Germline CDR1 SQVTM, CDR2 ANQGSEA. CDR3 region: CSVVDSGAYEQYF.

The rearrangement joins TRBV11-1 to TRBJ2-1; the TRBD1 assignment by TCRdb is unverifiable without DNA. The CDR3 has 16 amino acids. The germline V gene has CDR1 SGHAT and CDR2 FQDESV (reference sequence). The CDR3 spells CASSLSRDNPYNEQFF. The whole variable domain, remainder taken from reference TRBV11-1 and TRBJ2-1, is EAEVAQSPRYKITEKSQAVAFWCDPISGHATLYWYRQILGQGPELLVQFQDESVVDDSQLPKDRFSAERLKGVDSTLKIQPAELGDSAMYLCASSLSRDNPYNEQFFGPGTRLTVL.

The CDR3 spells CSASASSREGRDTQYF. This chain uses TRBV20-1 with TRBJ2-3; TCRdb names TRBD2, which stays unverified in the absence of DNA. This CDR3 is 16 amino acids long. From germline, CDR1 is DFQATT and CDR2 SNEGSKA (reference sequence).

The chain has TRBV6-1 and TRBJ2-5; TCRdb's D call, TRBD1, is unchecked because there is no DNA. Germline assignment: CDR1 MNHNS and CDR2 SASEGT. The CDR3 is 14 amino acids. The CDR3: CASSLRDGRETQYF.

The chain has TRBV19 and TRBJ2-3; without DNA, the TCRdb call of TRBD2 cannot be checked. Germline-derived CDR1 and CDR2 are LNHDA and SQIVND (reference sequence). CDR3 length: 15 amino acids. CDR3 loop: CASTTPSGSTDTQYF.

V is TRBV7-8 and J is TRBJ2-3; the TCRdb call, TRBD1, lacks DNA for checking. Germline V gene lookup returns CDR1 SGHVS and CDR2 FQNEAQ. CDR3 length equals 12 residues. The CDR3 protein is CASRSTGDTQYF.

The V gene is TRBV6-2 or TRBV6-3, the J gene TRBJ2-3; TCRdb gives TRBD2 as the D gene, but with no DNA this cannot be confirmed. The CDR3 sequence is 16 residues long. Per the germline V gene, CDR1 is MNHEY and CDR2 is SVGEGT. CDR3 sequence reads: CASSQGLARSTDTQYF.

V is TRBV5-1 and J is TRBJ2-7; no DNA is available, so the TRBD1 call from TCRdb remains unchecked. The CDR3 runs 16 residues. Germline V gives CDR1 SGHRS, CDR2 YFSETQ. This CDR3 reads CASSPPGTGGFYEQYF.

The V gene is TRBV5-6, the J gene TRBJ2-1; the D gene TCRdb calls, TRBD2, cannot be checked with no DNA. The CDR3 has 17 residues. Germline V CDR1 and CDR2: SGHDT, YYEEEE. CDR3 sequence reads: CASSEYYSGRALYEQFF.

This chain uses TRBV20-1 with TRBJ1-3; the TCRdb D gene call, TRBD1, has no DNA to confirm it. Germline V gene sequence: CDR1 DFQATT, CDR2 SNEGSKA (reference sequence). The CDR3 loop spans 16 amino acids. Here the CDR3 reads CSARGEAGVIGNTIYF.